A selection of T cell receptor beta chains follows, all from one sample in a study of cytomegalovirus exposure and HLA in healthy donors. Clones were sequenced by immunoSEQ multiplex PCR, and TCRdb holds only the in-frame ones, with some missing. The sample comprises roughly 80,000 clones, 75% of which are singletons, and 7% to 8.5% rests with the top ten. Specimen: PBMCs. Receptors originate from a middle-aged woman in good health and CMV-seronegative. Each CDR3 is given with its conserved first and last residue. The D gene is left open where the match is weak. Size values are once, few and many counts, or a class for expanded clones, and some rows have none.

>-|TRBJ2-7|TRBV5-8|-
CASSPLANYEQYF
TGTGCCAGCAGCCCACTAGCAAATTACGAGCAGTACTTC
>-|TRBJ1-3|TRBV4-1|-
CASSQVTTNSGNTIYF
TGCGCCAGCAGCCAAGTAACGACAAACTCTGGAAACACCATATATTTT
>-|TRBJ2-3|TRBV19|TRBD2
CASSSPLLAELSDTQYF
TGTGCCAGTAGTAGCCCCCTACTAGCGGAGCTCTCCGATACGCAGTATTTT
>-|TRBJ1-3|TRBV28|-
CASSGDFFGGNTIYF
TGTGCCAGCAGTGGAGACTTCTTCGGTGGAAACACCATATATTTT
>-|TRBJ2-2|TRBV5-4|-
CASSLASTAGNTGELFF
TGTGCCAGCAGCTTGGCCTCCACGGCGGGAAACACCGGGGAGCTGTTTTTT
>-|TRBJ2-3|TRBV5-6|TRBD2
CASSLGLAGYTDTQYF
TGTGCCAGCAGCTTGGGGTTAGCGGGATACACAGATACGCAGTATTTT
>-|TRBJ1-5|TRBV7-9|TRBD1
CASSLTGDQPQHF
TGTGCCAGCAGCTTAACAGGGGACCAGCCCCAGCATTTT
>-|TRBJ2-2|TRBV4-3|-
CASSQGEVSGELFF
TGCGCCAGCAGCCAAGGGGAGGTATCCGGGGAGCTGTTTTTT
>-|TRBJ1-5|TRBV25-1|-
CASSASLGEGQHF
TGTGCCAGCAGTGCCTCCCTGGGGGAGGGCCAGCATTTT
>-|TRBJ2-7|TRBV10-1|-
CASSEGQGFQYF
TGCGCCAGCAGTGAGGGTCAGGGGTTTCAGTACTTC
>-|TRBJ1-6|TRBV30|TRBD1
CAWSVGQSAISPLHF
TGTGCCTGGAGTGTGGGACAGAGCGCGATTTCACCCCTCCACTTT
>once|TRBJ1-2|TRBV2|-
CASSETDTYGYTF
TGTGCCAGCAGTGAAACAGACACCTATGGCTACACCTTC
>-|TRBJ2-1|TRBV10-1|TRBD2
CASSPWKAGSQHNEQFF
TGCGCCAGCAGCCCTTGGAAAGCGGGATCACAACACAATGAGCAGTTCTTC
>-|TRBJ2-2|TRBV19|TRBD1
CASIGDRVGTGELFF
TGTGCCAGTATAGGGGACAGGGTGGGCACCGGGGAGCTGTTTTTT
>-|TRBJ1-5|TRBV4-3|-
CASSQAINQPQHF
TGCGCCAGCAGCCAAGCTATAAATCAGCCCCAGCATTTT
>-|TRBJ1-5|TRBV30|-
CAWSTQRNQPQHF
TGTGCCTGGAGTACACAAAGAAATCAGCCCCAGCATTTT
>-|TRBJ2-1|TRBV27|-
CASSLPTRDEQFF
TGTGCCAGCAGTTTGCCAACGAGGGATGAGCAGTTCTTC
>few|TRBJ2-7|TRBV11-2|TRBD1
CASSLETGGEQYF
TGTGCCAGCAGCTTAGAGACAGGGGGCGAGCAGTACTTC
>-|TRBJ2-1|TRBV7-2|-
CASSSSPGVYNEQFF
TGTGCCAGCAGCTCAAGTCCGGGGGTATACAATGAGCAGTTCTTC
>-|TRBJ1-5|TRBV10-3|-
CAISESLQGSNQPQHF
TGTGCCATCAGTGAGTCCCTACAGGGTAGCAATCAGCCCCAGCATTTT
>-|TRBJ2-3|TRBV4-1|-
CASSQVESGLGTDTQYF
TGCGCCAGCAGCCAAGTCGAGTCCGGTTTAGGCACAGATACGCAGTATTTT
>once|TRBJ1-3|TRBV29-1|-
CSVRLGSGNTIYF
TGCAGCGTTCGCCTAGGGAGTGGAAACACCATATATTTT
>-|TRBJ2-1|TRBV10-3|TRBD2
CAISETTSGGQFF
TGTGCCATCAGTGAGACGACCAGCGGGGGGCAGTTCTTC
>-|TRBJ2-1|TRBV10-1|TRBD2
CASSFSGGAANEQFF
TGCGCCAGCAGTTTTTCGGGGGGGGCGGCCAATGAGCAGTTCTTC
>-|TRBJ2-3|TRBV6-6|TRBD1
CASSPGTGGRADTQYF
TGTGCCAGCAGTCCCGGGACAGGGGGCCGGGCAGATACGCAGTATTTT
>-|TRBJ1-2|TRBV28|-
CASSFGGAFYGYTF
TGTGCCAGCAGTTTCGGAGGGGCGTTCTATGGCTACACCTTC
>-|TRBJ2-3|TRBV6-6|-
CASNVGGGTDTQYF
TGTGCCAGCAACGTAGGAGGGGGCACAGATACGCAGTATTTT
>-|TRBJ1-1|TRBV30|TRBD1
CAWSVARDRGNTEAFF
TGTGCCTGGAGTGTCGCCCGGGACAGGGGAAACACTGAAGCTTTCTTT
>-|TRBJ1-1|TRBV5-6|-
CASSFGAGAVVAFF
TGTGCCAGCAGCTTTGGGGCAGGGGCAGTTGTAGCTTTCTTT
>few|TRBJ2-6|TRBV5-1|TRBD1
CASSLAGTGHLSGANVLTF
TGCGCCAGCAGCTTGGCCGGGACAGGCCACCTCTCTGGGGCCAACGTCCTGACTTTC
>-|TRBJ1-5|TRBV6-1|-
CASTRANQPQHF
TGTGCCAGCACCAGGGCCAATCAGCCCCAGCATTTT
>-|TRBJ2-7|TRBV7-8|-
CASSLAAPYEQYF
TGTGCCAGCAGCTTAGCAGCACCTTACGAGCAGTACTTC
>-|TRBJ2-7|TRBV9|-
CASSTTGGDSYEQYF
TGTGCCAGCAGCACAACAGGGGGGGACTCCTACGAGCAGTACTTC
>-|TRBJ1-5|TRBV6-1|-
CATFKGVGNQPQHF
TGTGCCACTTTTAAGGGGGTGGGCAATCAGCCCCAGCATTTT
>once|TRBJ1-6|TRBV19|-
CASTVPPSPLHF
TGTGCCAGTACCGTCCCCCCGTCGCCCCTCCACTTT
>-|TRBJ2-3|TRBV19|TRBD2
CASSIWTSGSDTQYF
TGTGCCAGTAGTATCTGGACTAGCGGGAGTGACACGCAGTATTTT